The 29 T cell receptor beta chains below come from one sample, sequenced in a study of blood T cell repertoires in COVID-19. Only in-frame clones appear in the TCRdb table, and some are missing; sequencing was by immunoSEQ multiplex PCR. The sample lists about 86,000 clones, about 89% occurring once. Sequencing input: PBMCs or T cells enriched from blood (not recorded which). All receptors derive from a woman in her 50s with acute COVID-19.

The V gene is TRBV12-5, the J gene TRBJ1-2, with 8 positions matching TRBD1. The CDR3 contains 13 residues. V shed 7 bases and J 3 bases; nucleotides not matched to a gene: 4. Per the germline V gene, CDR1 is LGHNT and CDR2 is FRNRAP. The DNA for the CDR3 is TGTGCTAGTGCCAAGGACAGGGACTATGGCTACACCTTC. Its protein is CASAKDRDYGYTF. Using reference TRBV12-5 and TRBJ1-2 for the parts outside the CDR3, the full variable domain is DARVTQTPRHKVTEMGQEVTMRCQPILGHNTVFWYRQTMMQGLELLAYFRNRAPLDDSGMPKDRFSAEMPDATLATLKIQPSEPRDSAVYFCASAKDRDYGYTFGSGTRLTVV.

The V call is TRBV11-3, the J call TRBJ2-7; D might be TRBD2 (6 bases). The CDR3 is made up of 15 amino acids. V shed 8 bases and J shed 4 bases, with 21 bases lying between them. CDR1 SGHNT and CDR2 YENEEA come from the germline V gene. The CDR3 is CASAQGSGVPYEQYF. The CDR3 coding sequence is TGTGCCAGCGCCCAGGGTTCGGGGGTCCCTTACGAGCAGTACTTC. The full variable domain, completed using reference TRBV11-3 and TRBJ2-7, is EAGVVQSPRYKIIEKKQPVAFWCNPISGHNTLYWYLQNLGQGPELLIRYENEEAVDDSQLPKDRFSAERLKGVDSTLKIQPAELGDSAVYLCASAQGSGVPYEQYFGPGTRLTVT.

The CDR3 here is CASSMTGYNQPQHF. CDR3 coding DNA: TGTGCCAGTAGTATGACAGGGTACAATCAGCCCCAGCATTTT. The V gene is TRBV19, the J gene TRBJ1-5; TRBD1 aligns across 7 bases. There are 14 residues in the CDR3. The V and J ends lost 3 bases and 3 bases, in that order; junction bases with no gene match: 2. Germline loops: CDR1 LNHDA, CDR2 SQIVND (reference sequence).

The chain couples TRBV5-1 to TRBJ1-1, with TRBD1 identical over 8 bases. This CDR3 contains 14 residues. With V trimmed by 3 bases and J by 1 base, 2 bases remained unmatched. The germline gives CDR1 SGHRS, CDR2 YFSETQ. The CDR3 DNA reads as TGCGCCAGCAGCTGGGGGACAGGGAACACTGAAGCTTTCTTT. Translation gives CASSWGTGNTEAFF. Full variable domain (rest looked up from reference TRBV5-1 and TRBJ1-1): KAGVTQTPRYLIKTRGQQVTLSCSPISGHRSVSWYQQTPGQGLQFLFEYFSETQRNKGNFPGRFSGRQFSNSRSEMNVSTLELGDSALYLCASSWGTGNTEAFFGQGTRLTVV.

The J gene is TRBJ2-2, the V gene TRBV6-2 or TRBV6-3; perhaps TRBD1 as D (5 bases). Between the trimmed V and J ends, which lost 4 bases and 4 bases, there was a span of 7 bases. This CDR3 has 13 amino acids. CDR1 and CDR2 from the germline V gene are MNHEY and SVGEGT. DNA of the CDR3: TGTGCCAGCAGTTGGGGCTTCACCGGGGAGCTGTTTTTT. Its translation: CASSWGFTGELFF.

The chain carries TRBV7-3 and TRBJ2-1; 7 nucleotides line up with TRBD2. The V segment lost 5 bases and the J segment 0 bases; nucleotides outside the gene matches: 10. Germline CDR1 reads SGHTA; CDR2 reads FQGTGA. This CDR3 spans 17 amino acids. CDR3 sequence reads: CASSPGGAGSSYNEQFF. As DNA, the CDR3 is TGTGCCAGCAGCCCGGGGGGAGCGGGGAGCTCCTACAATGAGCAGTTCTTC.

The rearrangement uses TRBV6-5 and TRBJ2-7; tentatively, D is TRBD2 (6 bases). Between the trimmed V and J ends, which lost 10 bases and 0 bases, there was a span of 10 bases. The CDR3 extends over 12 amino acids. The V gene's germline CDR1 is MNHEY and CDR2 SVGAGI. CDR3 loop: CATPTSSYEQYF. DNA of the CDR3: TGTGCCACCCCGACTAGCTCCTACGAGCAGTACTTC.

This rearrangement joins TRBV19 to TRBJ2-1; 8 bases agree with TRBD2. Unmatched junction bases numbered 10, after V lost 3 bases and J lost 6 bases. The CDR3 is made up of 16 amino acids. Germline CDR1 is LNHDA and CDR2 is SQIVND (reference sequence). The CDR3 sequence is CASSISHGREINEQFF. The CDR3 nucleotides read TGTGCCAGTAGTATTTCACACGGGAGGGAGATCAATGAGCAGTTCTTC.

The chain combines TRBV7-8 with TRBJ2-5, with 9 positions matching TRBD1. V shed 1 base and J 5 bases; nucleotides not matched to a gene: 5. Germline assignment: CDR1 SGHVS and CDR2 FQNEAQ. This CDR3 contains 15 residues. In nucleotides, the CDR3 is TGTGCCAGCAGCTTAGATACAGGGGGCATGGAGACCCAGTACTTC. Translation: CASSLDTGGMETQYF.

The chain couples TRBV21-1 to TRBJ2-7; the D call of TRBD2 is as the table states it, not checked on the DNA. TRBV21-1 is flagged as a pseudogene. This CDR3 comprises 13 residues. The chain's CDR3 is CASSNLDWDEQYF. In nucleotides, the CDR3 is TGTGCCAGCAGCAACCTCGACTGGGACGAGCAGTACTTC.

The gene calls are TRBV27 and TRBJ2-7, with TRBD2 as a possible D gene (5 bases). CDR1 MNHEY and CDR2 SMNVEV come from the germline V gene (reference sequence). The CDR3 runs 13 residues. V lost 5 bases and J lost 4, with 12 bases in between. CDR3 region: CASSPGGPYEQYF. The CDR3 DNA follows: TGTGCCAGCAGTCCTGGAGGACCTTACGAGCAGTACTTC.

The genes are TRBV7-2 and TRBJ2-5; TRBD2 is a possible D gene (5 bases). Germline lookup yields CDR1 SGHTA and CDR2 FQGNSA. CDR3 size: 14 residues. The V gene lost 4 bases and the J gene lost 7 bases, with 16 bases spanning the gap. CDR3 sequence (DNA): TGTGCCAGCAGCTCCGGACTTGCCTTGGGGACCCAGTACTTC. Encoded protein: CASSSGLALGTQYF.

The V gene is TRBV6-1, the J gene TRBJ1-2, with D maybe TRBD1 (6 bases). The CDR3 extends over 15 amino acids. Germline CDR1 and CDR2: MNHNS and SASEGT. Trimming shortened V by 1 base and J by 5 bases, and 14 bases separated the two germline ends. The CDR3 nucleotides read TGTGCCAGCAGTGAAGATGGGCGGGGGCCGTATGGCTACACCTTC. This translates into CASSEDGRGPYGYTF.

CDR3 sequence (DNA): TGCAGCGTTGAATCCAGAAACACCATATATTTT. Amino acid sequence: CSVESRNTIYF. J is TRBJ1-3 and V is TRBV29-1; D unresolved. V gave up 2 bases and J gave up 5 bases, with 4 bases separating them. The V gene's germline CDR1 is SQVTM and CDR2 ANQGSEA. The CDR3 covers 11 residues.

This chain uses TRBV24-1 with TRBJ1-4; D gene uncertain. CDR1 and CDR2 (germline): KGHDR, SFDVKD. The CDR3 is made up of 13 amino acids. V was clipped by 4 bases and J by 8 bases, with 10 bases between them. CDR3 DNA: TGTGCCACCAGTGAACGCGAGAAGGAAAAACTGTTTTTT. It translates to CATSEREKEKLFF.

The chain couples TRBV4-2 to TRBJ2-2; no clear D gene. V was shortened by 0 bases and J by 0 bases, with 14 bases between the two germline ends. Germline V lookup: CDR1 LGHNA, CDR2 YNFKEQ. The CDR3 has 18 amino acids. The CDR3 bases are TGTGCCAGCAGCCAAGAGAGCCCATCCTTCGCGAACACCGGGGAGCTGTTTTTT. Translation gives CASSQESPSFANTGELFF.

The V and J genes are TRBV24-1 and TRBJ2-3; 8 nucleotides align to TRBD2. Germline V gives CDR1 KGHDR, CDR2 SFDVKD. The CDR3 contains 15 residues. The junction had 4 bases not matched to a gene; V was cut back by 4 bases and J by 2 bases. The CDR3 reads CATSETAGDTDTQYF. DNA of the CDR3: TGTGCCACCAGTGAAACAGCGGGAGACACAGATACGCAGTATTTT.

The rearrangement links TRBV11-2 to TRBJ2-7; TRBD2 matches 9 bases. The CDR3 contains 15 residues. The germline V gene has CDR1 SGHAT and CDR2 FQNNGV. The ends lost 3 bases at V and 2 bases at J; junction bases unmatched: 5. CDR3 DNA sequence: TGTGCCAGCAGCTTGCTAGCGGGACAGACCTACGAGCAGTACTTC. This translates into CASSLLAGQTYEQYF.

V is TRBV24-1 and J is TRBJ2-2; D perhaps matches TRBD1 (6 bases). Germline CDR1 and CDR2: KGHDR and SFDVKD. Trimming took off 2 bases at V and 3 bases at J, with 9 bases between the two ends. CDR3 length: 15 residues. Here the CDR3 DNA reads TGTGCCACCAGTGATTCCGGACAGTACACCGGGGAGCTGTTTTTT. Protein sequence: CATSDSGQYTGELFF.

The J gene is TRBJ2-7, the V gene TRBV5-1; 7 bases match TRBD1. The CDR3 consists of 15 residues. V shed 3 bases, J shed 2 bases, and the junction held 8 bases outside the gene matches. Germline V CDR1 and CDR2: SGHRS, YFSETQ. Written as DNA, the CDR3 is TGCGCCAGCAGCTCAACAGGGGCCGCTACCTACGAGCAGTACTTC. Its translation is CASSSTGAATYEQYF.

The rearrangement uses TRBV5-1 and TRBJ1-1; D call uncertain. The CDR3 is 13 amino acids. Trimming cost V 4 bases and J 1 base, with 8 bases left between them. Looked up from germline, CDR1 is SGHRS and CDR2 is YFSETQ. CDR3 nucleotide sequence: TGCGCCAGCAGCGTCGACTCGAACACTGAAGCTTTCTTT. Its translation is CASSVDSNTEAFF.

The chain couples TRBV4-1 to TRBJ2-3; 7 bases are shared with TRBD2. Germline V gene data show CDR1 as MGHRA and CDR2 as YSYEKL. The V gene end was trimmed by 4 bases and the J gene end by 9 bases; junction bases not matched to a gene: 4. The CDR3 is 12 amino acids. The CDR3 DNA is TGCGCCAGCAGCCGTCCGGGAGGAACGCAGTATTTT. Amino acids: CASSRPGGTQYF.

This clone has only one observation. The chain recombines TRBV5-4 with TRBJ2-1; 7 nucleotides agree with TRBD2. Germline-derived CDR1 and CDR2 are SGHNT and YYREEE (reference sequence). There are 14 residues in the CDR3. Unmatched junction bases numbered 12, after V lost 9 bases and J lost 6 bases. The CDR3 loop is CATLGDYPGNEQFF. As DNA, the CDR3 is TGTGCCACCCTCGGGGACTACCCAGGCAATGAGCAGTTCTTC.

The rearrangement links TRBV9 to TRBJ2-7; 9 bases map to TRBD1. The CDR3 extends over 17 amino acids. The J segment lost 3 bases and the V segment lost 2 bases, leaving 12 bases of the junction unmatched. Per germline, CDR1 SGDLS and CDR2 YYNGEE. CDR3 region: CASSVSPGTGSLYEQYF. The CDR3 DNA reads as TGTGCCAGCAGCGTGTCCCCCGGGACAGGGTCCCTCTACGAGCAGTACTTC.

The chain joins TRBV4-1 to TRBJ2-3; 7 bases match TRBD1. Germline CDR1 reads MGHRA; CDR2 reads YSYEKL. Trimming removed 1 base from V and 4 bases from J; junction bases left unmatched: 8. The CDR3 has 16 residues. CDR3 nucleotide sequence: TGCGCCAGCAGCCAAGCTACGGACAGGCGGGCAGATACGCAGTATTTT. As protein: CASSQATDRRADTQYF.

This chain joins TRBV9 and TRBJ2-5, with TRBD2 identical over 7 bases. The CDR3 spans 15 residues. Germline V gene lookup returns CDR1 SGDLS and CDR2 YYNGEE. V dropped 0 bases and J dropped 3; count of bases not matched to a gene: 5. This CDR3 reads CASSVAWAGEETQYF. CDR3 sequence (DNA): TGTGCCAGCAGCGTAGCGTGGGCGGGAGAAGAGACCCAGTACTTC.

This chain joins TRBV29-1 and TRBJ1-1; 7 positions match TRBD1. This CDR3 contains 14 residues. The V gene's germline CDR1 is SQVTM and CDR2 ANQGSEA. V was pared by 3 bases and J by 6 bases, with 10 bases of the junction left unmatched. CDR3 region: CSVDETGDVAEAFF. In DNA form, the CDR3 reads TGCAGCGTTGATGAAACAGGGGATGTGGCTGAAGCTTTCTTT.

The chain recombines TRBV6-5 with TRBJ1-4; 9 positions match TRBD1. Germline V gives CDR1 MNHEY, CDR2 SVGAGI. Trimming cost V 5 bases and J 2 bases; bases outside gene matches: 3. The CDR3 has 15 residues. The CDR3 is CASSRTGGTNEKLFF. DNA of the CDR3: TGTGCCAGCAGTCGAACAGGGGGCACTAATGAAAAACTGTTTTTT.

The chain has TRBV7-9 and TRBJ1-4; the D gene is possibly TRBD1 (6 bases). The germline V and J ends were trimmed by 0 bases and 6 bases, with 14 bases remaining between them. The CDR3 length is 16 residues. The germline V gene has CDR1 SEHNR and CDR2 FQNEAQ (reference sequence). The CDR3 nucleotides read TGTGCCAGCAGCTTAGCAGGACAGAGTTCCCATGAAAAACTGTTTTTT. Translating it yields CASSLAGQSSHEKLFF.